A single sample gave rise to the 27 T cell receptor beta chains below, sequenced in a study of blood T cell repertoires in COVID-19. Assay: immunoSEQ multiplex PCR; the TCRdb copy retains only in-frame clones and omits some. The sample has 330,000 or so clones, 87% seen once; the top ten hold about 1.9%. The sequenced material came from PBMCs or T cells enriched from blood (not recorded which). The receptors come from a man aged 40-55 years in a cohort exposed to, infected with or recovered from COVID-19 (not recorded which).

This CDR3 is CASSCRGRNTEAFF. As DNA, the CDR3 is TGTGCCAGCAGCTGTCGGGGAAGGAACACTGAAGCTTTCTTT. This chain connects TRBV21-1 to TRBJ1-1. TRBV21-1 is classified as a pseudogene. This CDR3 is built from 14 residues.

V gene TRBV9 combines with J gene TRBJ2-7; D may be TRBD1 (5 bases). Between the trimmed V and J ends, which lost 0 bases and 6 bases, there was a span of 13 bases. CDR1 is SGDLS and CDR2 is YYNGEE in the germline V gene. The CDR3 spans 14 residues. The CDR3 sequence: CASSVGVGPGEQYF. The DNA for the CDR3 is TGTGCCAGCAGCGTAGGGGTGGGGCCGGGCGAGCAGTACTTC. The variable domain in full, completed from reference TRBV9 and TRBJ2-7, reads DSGVTQTPKHLITATGQRVTLRCSPRSGDLSVYWYQQSLDQGLQFLIQYYNGEERAKGNILERFSAQQFPDLHSELNLSSLELGDSALYFCASSVGVGPGEQYFGPGTRLTVT.

This CDR3 reads CASTGQGALNEKLFF. As DNA, the CDR3 is TGTGCCAGCACCGGACAGGGGGCGCTCAATGAAAAACTGTTTTTT. This chain joins TRBV6-5 and TRBJ1-4; 11 nucleotides line up with TRBD1. V shed 7 bases and J 5 bases; nucleotides not matched to a gene: 6. The germline gives CDR1 MNHEY, CDR2 SVGAGI. The CDR3 consists of 15 residues.

The rearrangement joins TRBV30 to TRBJ2-1, with D uncertain. There are 13 residues in the CDR3. V lost 5 bases to trimming and J lost 7 bases, with 15 bases between them. Germline assignment: CDR1 GTSNPN and CDR2 SVGIG (reference sequence). CDR3 coding DNA: TGTGCCTGGGGGCCTTTCTTCTATAATGAGCAGTTCTTC. It encodes CAWGPFFYNEQFF.

The chain couples TRBV19 to TRBJ2-5; 7 bases are shared with TRBD2. The CDR3 consists of 13 residues. In germline, CDR1 is LNHDA, CDR2 SQIVND (reference sequence). Trimming cost V 6 bases and J 4 bases; bases outside gene matches: 5. The CDR3 DNA sequence: TGTGCCAGTAGCGGACTAGGTGGAGAGACCCAGTACTTC. Its translation: CASSGLGGETQYF. Combining the CDR3 with reference TRBV19 and TRBJ2-5 gives the whole variable domain DGGITQSPKYLFRKEGQNVTLSCEQNLNHDAMYWYRQDPGQGLRLIYYSQIVNDFQKGDIAEGYSVSREKKESFPLTVTSAQKNPTAFYLCASSGLGGETQYFGPGTRLLVL.

Here the CDR3 DNA reads TGTGCCAGCAGTTCCTCGACCGGGGGGTACATTCAGTACTTC. It encodes CASSSSTGGYIQYF. This chain joins TRBV11-3 and TRBJ2-4; TRBD2 aligns across 7 bases. V trimming: 6 bases; J trimming: 8 bases; junction bases outside the gene matches: 10. Germline assignment: CDR1 SGHNT and CDR2 YENEEA. There are 14 residues in the CDR3.

V and J are TRBV3-1 (or the pseudogene TRBV3-2) and TRBJ2-1; 9 bases fit TRBD2. The CDR3 is made up of 17 amino acids. The germline CDR1 and CDR2 sequences are LGHDT and YNNKEL (reference sequence). V shed 2 bases, J shed 2 bases, and the junction held 7 bases outside the gene matches. DNA of the CDR3: TGTGCCAGCAGCCAAACTGGACTAGCGAGCACCTACAATGAGCAGTTCTTC. It yields the protein CASSQTGLASTYNEQFF.

This clone was found a few times. The genes are TRBV2 and TRBJ1-1; a weak D match, TRBD1 (6 bases). Trimming removed 4 bases from V and 2 bases from J, with 8 bases in between. The germline gives CDR1 SNHLY, CDR2 FYNNEI. The CDR3 length is 13 residues. The CDR3 is CASSVQGNTEAFF. DNA of the CDR3: TGTGCCAGCAGTGTACAGGGCAACACTGAAGCTTTCTTT.

The chain uses TRBV18 and TRBJ2-2; 8 bases are a match to TRBD1. This CDR3 comprises 15 residues. V trimming: 4 bases; J trimming: 3 bases; junction bases outside the gene matches: 4. Per germline, CDR1 KGHSH and CDR2 LQKENI. CDR3 coding DNA: TGTGCCAGCTCACTGGGACAGGCTTACACCGGGGAGCTGTTTTTT. Protein: CASSLGQAYTGELFF.

The chain links TRBV30 to TRBJ2-7, with 8 bases that match TRBD1. V lost 2 bases to trimming and J lost 3 bases; unmatched junction nucleotides: 12. The germline gives CDR1 GTSNPN, CDR2 SVGIG (reference sequence). This CDR3 contains 16 residues. DNA of the CDR3: TGTGCCTGGAGTTCGGGTGGGACAGGAAAGAGCTACGAGCAGTACTTC. As protein: CAWSSGGTGKSYEQYF.

The chain uses TRBV29-1 and TRBJ2-3, with a possible D match to TRBD1 (5 bases). CDR1 is SQVTM, CDR2 ANQGSEA, per germline. V lost 2 bases, J lost 4 bases, and 16 bases lay in between. CDR3 length: 15 residues. The CDR3 protein is CSVEIGQGTADTQYF. In DNA form, the CDR3 reads TGCAGCGTTGAAATTGGCCAGGGTACCGCAGATACGCAGTATTTT.

The table lists this clone with a count of one. The genes are TRBV3-1 (or the pseudogene TRBV3-2) and TRBJ2-6; D not certain. The V gene lost 2 bases and the J gene lost 0 bases, with 8 bases spanning the gap. The germline CDR1 and CDR2 sequences are LGHDT and YNNKEL (reference sequence). The CDR3 runs 16 residues. The CDR3 region is CASSQRQDSGANVLTF. CDR3 bases: TGTGCCAGCAGCCAAAGGCAGGACTCTGGGGCCAACGTCCTGACTTTC.

This rearrangement joins TRBV11-2 to TRBJ2-3, with TRBD1 matching over 7 bases. The CDR3 is 16 amino acids. V gave up 2 bases and J gave up 6 bases; unmatched junction bases: 11. Germline V gene lookup returns CDR1 SGHAT and CDR2 FQNNGV. Written as DNA, the CDR3 is TGTGCCAGCAGCTTATCGCGACAGGGATTCGGGGATACGCAGTATTTT. It is translated as CASSLSRQGFGDTQYF.

V gene TRBV7-7 combines with J gene TRBJ2-3; 9 bases are a match to TRBD2. J gave up 3 bases and V 5 bases, and 18 bases lay outside the gene matches. Per the germline V gene, CDR1 is SSHAT and CDR2 is FNYEAQ (reference sequence). The CDR3 runs to 19 residues. The CDR3 loop reads CASSRGVAGESGATDTQYF. DNA for the CDR3: TGTGCCAGCAGCCGCGGAGTAGCGGGAGAAAGTGGGGCAACAGATACGCAGTATTTT. Supplemented by reference TRBV7-7 and TRBJ2-3, the full variable domain reads GAGVSQSPRYKVTKRGQDVTLRCDPISSHATLYWYQQALGQGPEFLTYFNYEAQPDKSGLPSDRFSAERPEGSISTLTIQRTEQRDSAMYRCASSRGVAGESGATDTQYFGPGTRLTVL.

This chain links TRBV28 with TRBJ1-2, with D possibly TRBD1 on 6 matching bases. V lost 1 base to trimming and J lost 4 bases, with 13 bases between them. Germline V gene data show CDR1 as MDHEN and CDR2 as SYDVKM. There are 15 residues in the CDR3. The CDR3 DNA sequence: TGTGCCAGCAGTTTATCCCCTCAGGGGAGCTATGGCTACACCTTC. Translation gives CASSLSPQGSYGYTF.

Concerning this clone itself: Other DNA sequences within the sample encode an identical CDR3. This rearrangement joins TRBV11-2 to TRBJ2-1; D may be TRBD1 (6 bases). Germline CDR1 reads SGHAT; CDR2 reads FQNNGV. Trimming shortened V by 0 bases and J by 7 bases, and 7 bases separated the two germline ends. This CDR3 comprises 13 residues. CDR3 bases: TGTGCCAGCAGCTTAGATAGGGGGAATGAGCAGTTCTTC. Encoded protein: CASSLDRGNEQFF. Drawing the rest from reference TRBV11-2 and TRBJ2-1, the complete variable domain is EAGVAQSPRYKIIEKRQSVAFWCNPISGHATLYWYQQILGQGPKLLIQFQNNGVVDDSQLPKDRFSAERLKGVDSTLKIQPAKLEDSAVYLCASSLDRGNEQFFGPGTRLTVL.

V usage is TRBV25-1 and J usage is TRBJ1-4; possible D gene TRBD1, 5 bases. The CDR3 is 14 residues long. Trimming left V 5 bases short and J 7 bases short, with 14 bases between. Germline CDR1 is MGHDK and CDR2 is SYGVNS. The CDR3 loop reads CASSKGGTGEKLFF. In DNA form, the CDR3 reads TGTGCCAGCAGTAAGGGAGGGACTGGTGAAAAACTGTTTTTT.

The rearrangement links TRBV6-1 to TRBJ1-2; the D gene is possibly TRBD1 (5 bases). The CDR3 is made up of 14 amino acids. With 3 bases removed from V and 8 bases from J, the gap between germline ends came to 16 bases. From germline, CDR1 is MNHNS and CDR2 SASEGT. In nucleotides, the CDR3 is TGTGCCAGCAGTGATTCGTTGACAGCGAGAGGCTACACCTTC. Encoded protein: CASSDSLTARGYTF.

The chain links TRBV7-6 to TRBJ2-3, with D possibly being TRBD1 (6 bases). The germline V and J ends were trimmed by 5 bases and 1 base, with 16 bases remaining between them. CDR3 size: 16 residues. Per the germline V gene, CDR1 is SGHVS and CDR2 is FNYEAQ. As DNA, the CDR3 is TGTGCCAGCAGCCACGGACAGAATTCGGGCACAGATACGCAGTATTTT. This sequence encodes CASSHGQNSGTDTQYF.

The V and J genes are TRBV2 and TRBJ2-2, with D maybe TRBD2 (5 bases). From germline, CDR1 is SNHLY and CDR2 FYNNEI. The V and J ends lost 5 bases and 5 bases respectively, with 15 bases between them. The length of the CDR3 is 15 residues. CDR3 loop: CASSLLLTGTGELFF. The DNA of the CDR3 is TGTGCCAGCAGTTTACTTCTAACGGGGACCGGGGAGCTGTTTTTT.

This chain connects TRBV7-9 to TRBJ2-1; possibly TRBD1 for D (6 bases). The CDR3 totals 15 residues. Germline loops: CDR1 SEHNR, CDR2 FQNEAQ (reference sequence). Trimming shortened V by 5 bases and J by 5 bases, and 16 bases separated the two germline ends. CDR3: CASSNIQGFHNEQFF. The CDR3 DNA reads as TGTGCCAGCAGCAACATACAGGGTTTCCACAATGAGCAGTTCTTC.

J is TRBJ2-1 and V is TRBV20-1; TRBD2 agrees at 8 bases. Trimming removed 7 bases from V and 0 bases from J; junction bases left unmatched: 14. The CDR3 contains 17 residues. Germline-derived CDR1 and CDR2 are DFQATT and SNEGSKA (reference sequence). CDR3 sequence: CSVIELAAQSSYNEQFF. In nucleotides, the CDR3 is TGCAGTGTTATTGAACTAGCGGCCCAGAGCTCCTACAATGAGCAGTTCTTC.

This clone was recorded a few times. This chain connects TRBV19 to TRBJ1-2; 9 bases fit TRBD1. Germline assignment: CDR1 LNHDA and CDR2 SQIVND (reference sequence). J gave up 4 bases and V 6 bases, and 3 bases lay outside the gene matches. This CDR3 comprises 13 residues. The CDR3 DNA follows: TGTGCCAGTAGCGGGACAGGGCTCTATGGCTACACCTTC. Protein product: CASSGTGLYGYTF.

The rearrangement links TRBV4-1 to TRBJ2-5; 7 nucleotides match TRBD2. V lost 4 bases to trimming and J lost 5 bases; unmatched junction nucleotides: 4. Germline values: CDR1 MGHRA, CDR2 YSYEKL. The CDR3 runs 13 residues. The CDR3 is CASSLTSAETQYF. As DNA, the CDR3 is TGCGCCAGCAGCCTTACTAGCGCCGAGACCCAGTACTTC.

A note on this clone: The sample holds other DNA sequences that translate to the same CDR3. This CDR3 reads CASSSGGETQYF. CDR3 DNA sequence: TGTGCCAGCAGTAGCGGGGGGGAGACCCAGTACTTC. The J gene is TRBJ2-5, the V gene TRBV6-5; TRBD2 agrees at 9 bases. The CDR3 has 12 amino acids. Germline CDR1 is MNHEY and CDR2 is SVGAGI. J lost 5 bases, V lost 5 bases, and 0 bases had no gene match.

V gene TRBV5-1 combines with J gene TRBJ2-5, with 12 positions matching TRBD1. This CDR3 has 16 residues. V lost 3 bases, J lost 4 bases, and 7 bases stayed unmatched. The V gene's germline CDR1 is SGHRS and CDR2 YFSETQ. CDR3 sequence reads: CASSSGQGARRETQYF. The CDR3 nucleotides read TGCGCCAGCAGCTCGGGACAGGGGGCGAGGAGAGAGACCCAGTACTTC.

V and J are TRBV19 and TRBJ1-5; 9 bases match TRBD1. With V trimmed by 1 base and J by 9 bases, 10 bases remained unmatched. The germline CDR1 and CDR2 sequences are LNHDA and SQIVND (reference sequence). This CDR3 spans 16 amino acids. CDR3 in amino acids: CASSIGWDRVSAPQHF. The CDR3 DNA reads TGTGCCAGTAGTATAGGTTGGGACAGGGTTTCTGCGCCCCAGCATTTT. The variable domain in full, completed from reference TRBV19 and TRBJ1-5, reads DGGITQSPKYLFRKEGQNVTLSCEQNLNHDAMYWYRQDPGQGLRLIYYSQIVNDFQKGDIAEGYSVSREKKESFPLTVTSAQKNPTAFYLCASSIGWDRVSAPQHFGDGTRLSIL.